The present entry profiles one TCR beta chain with its context. Its specificity is not known. The source of the sample is a study of cytomegalovirus exposure and HLA in healthy donors. Data came from immunoSEQ multiplex PCR; TCRdb stores just in-frame clones and leaves some out. This sample has around 250,000 clones, with around 89% found just once. Study-wide results and caveats: Associated with cytomegalovirus, according to the listing, were 150 to 200 TCR beta chains.

CDR1 SGHDN and CDR2 FVKESK come from the germline V gene. V was clipped by 0 bases and J by 4 bases; unmatched bases: 10. The CDR3 has 18 residues. The clonotype originates from a woman aged 18 to 35 in good health and CMV-seronegative. The chain has TRBV14 and TRBJ2-1, with 9 bases aligning to TRBD1. The sample was PBMCs. CDR3 in amino acids: CASSQDSYGTGPYNEQFF. The CDR3 DNA reads TGTGCCAGCAGCCAAGACTCTTACGGGACAGGGCCGTACAATGAGCAGTTCTTC. Looking up the rest from reference TRBV14 and TRBJ2-1 gives the full variable domain: EAGVTQFPSHSVIEKGQTVTLRCDPISGHDNLYWYRRVMGKEIKFLLHFVKESKQDESGMPNNRFLAERTGGTYSTLKVQPAELEDSGVYFCASSQDSYGTGPYNEQFFGPGTRLTVL.